What follows is one T cell receptor (beta chain) and its context. As yet, its antigen is unknown. The protocol was immunoSEQ multiplex PCR, while the TCRdb copy is restricted to in-frame clones and leaves out a portion. The sample lists approximately 160,000 clones, roughly nine tenths occurring once. V was clipped by 0 bases and J by 6 bases; unmatched bases: 7. The CDR3 has 15 amino acids. Germline lookup yields CDR1 SGDLS and CDR2 YYNGEE. These data originate in a study of cytomegalovirus exposure and HLA in healthy donors. The study's findings and limits: In vitro confirmation showed three CMV-associated chains to be CMV antigen specific.

The sample comprised PBMCs. The sequence was obtained from a woman between 18 and 30 years old in good health and CMV-seropositive. This chain connects TRBV9 to TRBJ2-3; TRBD2 matches 7 bases. The DNA for the CDR3 is TGTGCCAGCAGCGTAGAAGGGATCGGGGGGGATACGCAGTATTTT. Protein sequence: CASSVEGIGGDTQYF. The entire variable domain, with the rest obtained from reference TRBV9 and TRBJ2-3, is as follows: DSGVTQTPKHLITATGQRVTLRCSPRSGDLSVYWYQQSLDQGLQFLIQYYNGEERAKGNILERFSAQQFPDLHSELNLSSLELGDSALYFCASSVEGIGGDTQYFGPGTRLTVL.